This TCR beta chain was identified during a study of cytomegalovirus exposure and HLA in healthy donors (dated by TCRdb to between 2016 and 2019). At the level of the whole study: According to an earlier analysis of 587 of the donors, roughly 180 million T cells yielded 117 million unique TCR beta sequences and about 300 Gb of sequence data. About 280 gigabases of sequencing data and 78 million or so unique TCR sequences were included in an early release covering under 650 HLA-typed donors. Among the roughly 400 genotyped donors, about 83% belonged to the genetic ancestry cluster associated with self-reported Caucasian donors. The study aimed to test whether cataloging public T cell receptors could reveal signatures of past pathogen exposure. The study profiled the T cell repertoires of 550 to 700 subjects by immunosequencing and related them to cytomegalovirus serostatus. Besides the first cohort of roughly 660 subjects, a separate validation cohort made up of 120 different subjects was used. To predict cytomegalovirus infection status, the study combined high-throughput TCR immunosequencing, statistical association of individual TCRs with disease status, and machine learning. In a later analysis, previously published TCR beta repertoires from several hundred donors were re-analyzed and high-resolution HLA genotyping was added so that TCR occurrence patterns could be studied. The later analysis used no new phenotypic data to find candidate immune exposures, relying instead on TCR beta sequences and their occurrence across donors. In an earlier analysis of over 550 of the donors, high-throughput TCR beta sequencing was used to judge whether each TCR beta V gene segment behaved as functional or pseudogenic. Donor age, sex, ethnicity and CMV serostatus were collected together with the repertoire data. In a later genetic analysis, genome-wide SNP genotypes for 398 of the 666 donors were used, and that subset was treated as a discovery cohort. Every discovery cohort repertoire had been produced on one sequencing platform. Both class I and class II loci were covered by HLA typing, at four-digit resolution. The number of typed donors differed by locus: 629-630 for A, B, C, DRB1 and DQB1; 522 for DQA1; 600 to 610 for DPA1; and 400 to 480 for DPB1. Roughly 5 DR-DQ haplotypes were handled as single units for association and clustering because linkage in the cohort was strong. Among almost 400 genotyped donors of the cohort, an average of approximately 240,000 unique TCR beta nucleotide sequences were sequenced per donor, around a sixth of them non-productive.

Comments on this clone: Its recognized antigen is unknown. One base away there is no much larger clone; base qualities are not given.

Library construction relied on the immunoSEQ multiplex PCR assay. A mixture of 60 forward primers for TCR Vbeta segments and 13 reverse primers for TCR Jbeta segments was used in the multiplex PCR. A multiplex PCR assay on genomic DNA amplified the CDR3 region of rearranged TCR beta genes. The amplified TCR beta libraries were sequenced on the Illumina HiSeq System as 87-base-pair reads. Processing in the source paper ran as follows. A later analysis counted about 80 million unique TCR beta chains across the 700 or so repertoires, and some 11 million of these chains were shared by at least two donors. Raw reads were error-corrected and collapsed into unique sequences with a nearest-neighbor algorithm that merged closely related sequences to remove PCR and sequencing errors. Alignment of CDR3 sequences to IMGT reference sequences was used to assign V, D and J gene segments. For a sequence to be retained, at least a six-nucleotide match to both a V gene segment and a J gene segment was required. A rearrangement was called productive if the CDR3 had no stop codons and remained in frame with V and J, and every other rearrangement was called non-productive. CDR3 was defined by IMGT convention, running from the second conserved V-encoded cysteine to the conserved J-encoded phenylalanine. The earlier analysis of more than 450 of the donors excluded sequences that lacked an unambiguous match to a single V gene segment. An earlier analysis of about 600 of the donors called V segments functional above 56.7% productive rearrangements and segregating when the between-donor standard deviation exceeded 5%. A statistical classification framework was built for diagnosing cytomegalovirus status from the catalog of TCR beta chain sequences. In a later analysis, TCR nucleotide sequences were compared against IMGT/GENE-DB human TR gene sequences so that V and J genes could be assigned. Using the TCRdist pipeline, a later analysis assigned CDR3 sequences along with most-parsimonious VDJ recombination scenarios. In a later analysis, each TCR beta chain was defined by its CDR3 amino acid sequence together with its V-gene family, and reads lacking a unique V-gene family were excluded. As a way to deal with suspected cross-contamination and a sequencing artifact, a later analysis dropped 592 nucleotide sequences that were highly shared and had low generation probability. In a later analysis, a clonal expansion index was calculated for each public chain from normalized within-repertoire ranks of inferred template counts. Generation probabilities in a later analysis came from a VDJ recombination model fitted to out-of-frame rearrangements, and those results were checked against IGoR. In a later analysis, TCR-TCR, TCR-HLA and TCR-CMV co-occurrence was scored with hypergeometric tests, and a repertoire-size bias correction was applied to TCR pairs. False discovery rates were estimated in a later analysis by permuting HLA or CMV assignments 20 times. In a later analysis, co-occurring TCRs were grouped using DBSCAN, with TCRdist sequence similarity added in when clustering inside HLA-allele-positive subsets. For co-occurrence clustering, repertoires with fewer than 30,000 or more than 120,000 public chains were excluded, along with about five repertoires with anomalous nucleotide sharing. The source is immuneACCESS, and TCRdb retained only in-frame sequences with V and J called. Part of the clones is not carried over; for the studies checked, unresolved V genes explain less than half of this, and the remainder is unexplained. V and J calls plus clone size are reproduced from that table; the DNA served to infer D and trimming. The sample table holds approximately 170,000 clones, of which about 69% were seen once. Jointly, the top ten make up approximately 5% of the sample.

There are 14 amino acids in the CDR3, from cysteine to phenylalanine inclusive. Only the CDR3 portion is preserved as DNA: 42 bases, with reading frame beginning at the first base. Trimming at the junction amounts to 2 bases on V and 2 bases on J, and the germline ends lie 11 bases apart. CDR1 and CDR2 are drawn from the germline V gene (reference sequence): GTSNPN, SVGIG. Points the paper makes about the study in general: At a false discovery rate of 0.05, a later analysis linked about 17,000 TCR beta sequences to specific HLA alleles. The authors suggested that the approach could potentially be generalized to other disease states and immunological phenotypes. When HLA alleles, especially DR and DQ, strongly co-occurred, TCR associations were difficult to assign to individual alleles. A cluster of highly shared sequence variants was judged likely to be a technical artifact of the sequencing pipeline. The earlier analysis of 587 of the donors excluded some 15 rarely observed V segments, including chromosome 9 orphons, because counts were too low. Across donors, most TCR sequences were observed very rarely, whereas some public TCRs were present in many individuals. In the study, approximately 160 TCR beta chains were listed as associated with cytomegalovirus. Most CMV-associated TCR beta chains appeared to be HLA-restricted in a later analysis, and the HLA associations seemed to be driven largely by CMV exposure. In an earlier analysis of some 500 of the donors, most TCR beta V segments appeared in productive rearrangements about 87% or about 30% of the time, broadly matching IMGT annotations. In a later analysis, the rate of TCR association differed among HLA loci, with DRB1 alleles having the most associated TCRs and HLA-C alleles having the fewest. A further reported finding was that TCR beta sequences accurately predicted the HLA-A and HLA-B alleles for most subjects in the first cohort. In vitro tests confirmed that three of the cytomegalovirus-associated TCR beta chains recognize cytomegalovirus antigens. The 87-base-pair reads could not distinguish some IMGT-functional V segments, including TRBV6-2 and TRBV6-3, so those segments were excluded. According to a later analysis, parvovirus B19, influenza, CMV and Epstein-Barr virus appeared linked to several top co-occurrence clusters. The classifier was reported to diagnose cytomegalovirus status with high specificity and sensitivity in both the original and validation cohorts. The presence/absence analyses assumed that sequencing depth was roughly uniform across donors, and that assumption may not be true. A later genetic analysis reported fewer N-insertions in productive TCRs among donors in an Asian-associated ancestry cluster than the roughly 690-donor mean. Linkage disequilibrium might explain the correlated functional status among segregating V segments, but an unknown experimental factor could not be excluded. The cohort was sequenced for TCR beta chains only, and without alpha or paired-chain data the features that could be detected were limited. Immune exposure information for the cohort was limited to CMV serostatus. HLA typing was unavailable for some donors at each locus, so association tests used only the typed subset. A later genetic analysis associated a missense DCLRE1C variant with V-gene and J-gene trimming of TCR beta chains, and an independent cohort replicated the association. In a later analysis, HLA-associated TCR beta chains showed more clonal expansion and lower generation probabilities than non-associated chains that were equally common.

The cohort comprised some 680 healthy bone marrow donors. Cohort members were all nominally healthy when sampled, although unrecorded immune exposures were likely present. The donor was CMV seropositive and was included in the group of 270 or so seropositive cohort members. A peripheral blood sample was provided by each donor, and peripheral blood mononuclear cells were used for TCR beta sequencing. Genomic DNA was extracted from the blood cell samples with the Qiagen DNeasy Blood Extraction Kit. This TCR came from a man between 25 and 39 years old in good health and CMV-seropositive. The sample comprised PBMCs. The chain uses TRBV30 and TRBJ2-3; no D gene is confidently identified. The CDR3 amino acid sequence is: CAWSTLDTTDTQYF. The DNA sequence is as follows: TGTGCCTGGAGTACTCTCGACACCACAGATACGCAGTATTTT.